Listed below are T cell receptor beta chains from one sample, sequenced in a study of vaccination and CD4 T cells after COVID-19. TCRdb re-derived calls from the PCR reads in MiXCR, one entry per CDR3 protein. The table has about 19,000 distinct CDR3 sequences, roughly 50% seen once. Antigen specificity for these receptors is unknown. Material: CD4+ T cells from blood, cultured in vitro. Source of these receptors: a human donor who had recovered from COVID-19. CDR3s include the opening cysteine and the closing phenylalanine or tryptophan. The D gene is left open where the match is weak. A clone size is listed for some rows: how often the clone was seen (once, few, many), or a class if it is expanded.

j_call d_call clone_size v_call cdr3_aa cdr3_nt
TRBJ2-7 - - TRBV20-1 CSAQSPNPYEQYF TGCAGTGCTCAAAGCCCTAACCCCTACGAGCAGTACTTC
TRBJ1-2 TRBD1 few TRBV6-1 CASSDRGSPFDGYTF TGTGCCAGCAGTGACAGGGGGTCTCCATTCGACGGCTACACCTTC
TRBJ2-1 - - TRBV6-5 CASSSGSLYNEQFF TGTGCCAGCAGTTCCGGGAGTTTGTACAATGAGCAGTTCTTC
TRBJ2-3 TRBD2 few TRBV20-1 CSALSGLAGALGTQYF TGCAGTGCTTTATCAGGACTAGCGGGGGCCCTTGGTACGCAGTATTTT
TRBJ1-1 - few TRBV11-2 CASSSDGQRAFF TGTGCCAGCAGCTCAGATGGACAGCGGGCTTTCTTT
TRBJ1-5 - few TRBV10-2 CASSEAMGGNQPQHF TGCGCCAGCAGTGAGGCAATGGGGGGCAATCAGCCCCAGCATTTT
TRBJ1-2 - few TRBV20-1 CSARDQRGPYGYTF TGCAGTGCTAGAGATCAGAGAGGGCCCTATGGCTACACCTTC
TRBJ2-7 - - TRBV28 CASEGGYEQYF TGTGCCAGTGAAGGAGGGTACGAGCAGTACTTC
TRBJ1-2 TRBD1 few TRBV5-4 CASGERPGQGYGYTF TGTGCCAGCGGGGAAAGGCCGGGACAGGGGTATGGCTACACCTTC
TRBJ1-1 - few TRBV27 CASQRTGSTEAFF TGTGCCAGCCAAAGGACCGGGTCCACTGAAGCTTTCTTT
TRBJ2-5 - - TRBV7-2 CASSPKGRTQYF TGTGCCAGCAGCCCCAAGGGGCGGACCCAGTACTTC
TRBJ1-1 TRBD1 - TRBV11-2 CASSVTGGTEAFF TGTGCCAGCAGCGTCACAGGGGGCACTGAAGCTTTCTTT
TRBJ1-5 TRBD1 few TRBV19 CASKDREGNQPQHF TGTGCCAGTAAGGACAGGGAAGGCAATCAGCCCCAGCATTTT
TRBJ2-1 TRBD1 - TRBV24-1 CATSARDRDYNEQFF TGTGCCACCAGCGCCCGGGACAGGGACTACAATGAGCAGTTCTTC
TRBJ2-1 - - TRBV6-1 CASREGPEVNEQFF TGTGCCAGCAGGGAGGGCCCGGAAGTGAATGAGCAGTTCTTC
TRBJ1-4 TRBD1 - TRBV7-8 CASSSPTGGLSEKLFF TGTGCCAGCAGCTCCCCGACAGGGGGCTTGAGTGAAAAACTGTTTTTT
TRBJ2-1 - - TRBV7-9 CASSLARMGEQFF TGTGCCAGCAGCTTAGCCAGGATGGGTGAGCAGTTCTTC
TRBJ1-2 TRBD1 few TRBV12-3/TRBV12-4 CASSLAGTGYGYTF TGTGCCAGCAGTCTCGCCGGGACAGGCTATGGCTACACCTTC
TRBJ2-6 TRBD1 - TRBV6-1 CASVDRASSGANVLTF TGTGCCAGCGTAGACAGGGCTTCCTCTGGGGCCAACGTCCTGACTTTC
TRBJ2-3 TRBD1 - TRBV7-2 CASSTHRGIVTDTQYF TGTGCCAGCAGCACGCACAGGGGGATTGTTACAGATACGCAGTATTTT
TRBJ1-1 - few TRBV6-2/TRBV6-3 CASRGTGQPNTEAFF TGTGCCAGCCGCGGCACGGGTCAGCCGAACACTGAAGCTTTCTTT